This entry is about one TCR beta chain. Its specificity is not known. An end of the junction differs from the germline gene, which may be a read error. Donors consisted of healthy bone marrow donors. The primer mix had 60 Vbeta and 13 Jbeta primers. Repertoires were generated with immunoSEQ multiplex PCR, while TCRdb's copy carries only in-frame clones and drops some. Found here are 95,000 to 150,000 clones, over 60% of them singletons; the top ten hold about 8.9%. The sample comes from a study of cytomegalovirus exposure and HLA in healthy donors. Overall study context: The roughly 100 million unique TCR beta sequences, from roughly 170 million T cells, were found by an earlier analysis. Study outcomes and limitations: V- and J-gene trimming in TCR beta was tied to a missense DCLRE1C variant by an analysis performed later. In a later analysis, DRB1 alleles had the most associated TCRs; HLA-C alleles the fewest.

Sequenced material: PBMCs. The sequence came from a woman in her forties in good health and CMV-seropositive.

This CDR3 is CASTHLGQSKANYGYPF. Here the CDR3 DNA reads TGTGCCAGCACCCACCTGGGACAATCGAAAGCTAACTATGGCTACCCCTTC. The V call is TRBV5-4, the J call TRBJ1-2, with D possibly TRBD1 on 6 matching bases. The germline V gene has CDR1 SGHNT and CDR2 YYREEE (reference sequence). CDR3 length: 17 amino acids.